The T cell receptor beta chain under discussion was sequenced for a study of technical replicates of blood from a few donors. CDR1 and CDR2 from the germline V gene are SSHAT and FNYEAQ (reference sequence). This CDR3 has 15 residues. Assay used: immunoSEQ multiplex PCR; TCRdb lists only in-frame clones, some missing. This repertoire shows around 77,000 clones, roughly 92% found once; its top ten account for 0.4% to 0.45%. As regards this clone: The junction does not match germline at one end; this may be a read error.

This TCR derives from a human donor in good health. The gene calls are TRBV7-7 and TRBJ2-2, with 10 bases lining up with TRBD2. Sample: T cells isolated from PBMCs. CDR3: CASSLKREGTGELFF. The CDR3 region has the DNA TGTGCTAGCAGCTTGAAGCGGGAGGGCACCGGGGAGCTGTTTTTT.